The 23 T cell receptor beta chains below come from one sample, sequenced in a study of cytomegalovirus exposure and HLA in healthy donors. Profiling relied on immunoSEQ multiplex PCR, and the TCRdb table lists in-frame clones only, not all of them. Among about 130,000 clones listed, approximately 94% were seen once. The sequenced sample was PBMCs. Every receptor here comes from a woman younger than 35 in good health and CMV-seronegative.

Here the CDR3 DNA reads TGCGCCAGCAGCGCACAGGGGCTGAACACTGAAGCTTTCTTT. Translation gives CASSAQGLNTEAFF. The chain links TRBV5-1 to TRBJ1-1; 7 positions match TRBD1. This CDR3 region has 14 residues. With 4 bases clipped from V and 0 bases from J, the junction kept 3 bases outside the gene matches. Germline loops: CDR1 SGHRS, CDR2 YFSETQ.

CDR3 region: CASSFQPPGPSIGYTF. CDR3 coding DNA: TGCGCCAGCAGCTTTCAACCTCCAGGTCCTTCTATTGGCTACACCTTC. The chain links TRBV5-1 to TRBJ1-2, with no clear D. This CDR3 has 16 residues. V lost 2 bases and J lost 7, with 21 bases in between. Germline V lookup: CDR1 SGHRS, CDR2 YFSETQ.

This clone has a single count. The V call is TRBV28, the J call TRBJ1-5; tentative D call: TRBD1 (6 bases). Germline CDR1 MDHEN, CDR2 SYDVKM. Trimming shortened V by 2 bases and J by 0 bases, and 8 bases separated the two germline ends. This CDR3 is built from 15 residues. The CDR3 DNA reads TGTGCCAGCAGTTTAGGGACACATAGCAATCAGCCCCAGCATTTT. This codes for CASSLGTHSNQPQHF.

V usage is TRBV5-1 and J usage is TRBJ1-3; weak D call: TRBD1 (6 bases). Trimming cost V 7 bases and J 0 bases, with 14 bases left between them. CDR3 length: 15 residues. Germline-derived CDR1 and CDR2 are SGHRS and YFSETQ. For the CDR3, the DNA is TGCGCCAGCGGTCCAGGGGTGAACTCTGGAAACACCATATATTTT. Its translation: CASGPGVNSGNTIYF.

This chain uses TRBV28 with TRBJ1-4; D possibly corresponds to TRBD1 (6 bases). V lost 5 bases, J lost 7 bases, and 17 bases lay in between. The V gene's germline CDR1 is MDHEN and CDR2 SYDVKM. The CDR3 sequence is 15 residues long. In nucleotides, the CDR3 is TGTGCCAGCAGTCCAACTCCCCCGGACAGTGAAAAACTGTTTTTT. This gives the protein CASSPTPPDSEKLFF.

The chain uses TRBV6-6 and TRBJ1-1; TRBD1 might be the D (5 bases). CDR3 length: 14 residues. The V end was cut by 0 bases, the J end by 4 bases, with 9 bases between. CDR1 and CDR2 from the germline V gene are MNHNY and SVGAGI (reference sequence). This chain's CDR3 is CASSYSGGFTEAFF. Here the CDR3 DNA reads TGTGCCAGCAGTTACTCGGGGGGTTTCACTGAAGCTTTCTTT.

The chain joins TRBV6-5 to TRBJ2-2; the D gene is possibly TRBD1 (6 bases). V lost 2 bases, J lost 4 bases, and 14 bases lay in between. The CDR3 spans 16 residues. Germline-derived CDR1 and CDR2 are MNHEY and SVGAGI. The CDR3 region has the DNA TGTGCCAGCAGTTACCTACAGGGTACTATCACCGGGGAGCTGTTTTTT. Its protein product is CASSYLQGTITGELFF.

The chain combines TRBV19 with TRBJ2-1, with no clear D. The CDR3 is 12 residues long. The germline V gene encodes CDR1 LNHDA and CDR2 SQIVND (reference sequence). The germline V and J ends were trimmed by 10 bases and 8 bases, with 15 bases remaining between them. CDR3 in amino acids: CATQGDFDEQFF. As DNA, the CDR3 is TGTGCCACGCAAGGAGATTTCGATGAGCAGTTCTTC.

V gene TRBV28 combines with J gene TRBJ1-4, with TRBD1 identical over 8 bases. Per germline, CDR1 MDHEN and CDR2 SYDVKM. This CDR3 region has 15 residues. V lost 6 bases to trimming and J lost 6 bases; unmatched junction nucleotides: 9. The CDR3, as DNA: TGTGCCAGCAGGGAATCAGGGGGCTCGGATGAAAAACTGTTTTTT. Protein sequence: CASRESGGSDEKLFF.

The V and J genes are TRBV5-1 and TRBJ2-2, with 9 positions matching TRBD1. The CDR3 is 15 residues long. CDR1 and CDR2 from the germline V gene are SGHRS and YFSETQ. The junction had 4 bases not matched to a gene; V was cut back by 1 base and J by 6 bases. DNA of the CDR3: TGCGCCAGCAGCTTGCGGACAGGGGACGCCGGGGAGCTGTTTTTT. Encoded protein: CASSLRTGDAGELFF.

The chain combines TRBV9 with TRBJ2-4; D remains unclear. Germline CDR1 is SGDLS and CDR2 is YYNGEE. V lost 0 bases and J 7 bases, leaving 17 bases between the germline ends. There are 16 residues in the CDR3. CDR3 sequence: CASSVGVLGLGNIQYF. The CDR3 DNA reads TGTGCCAGCAGCGTAGGGGTTCTAGGCCTTGGTAACATTCAGTACTTC.

This clone appeared once. This chain connects TRBV30 to TRBJ2-3; 9 bases match TRBD2. The CDR3 contains 15 residues. Germline V CDR1 and CDR2: GTSNPN, SVGIG (reference sequence). After removal of 1 base from V and 6 bases from J, the junction contained 8 bases not matched to a gene. The CDR3 sequence is CAWSGLAGWRDTQYF. The CDR3 DNA follows: TGTGCCTGGAGTGGCCTAGCGGGATGGAGGGATACGCAGTATTTT.

The rearrangement links TRBV9 to TRBJ2-7; 7 bases are a match to TRBD2. CDR1 SGDLS and CDR2 YYNGEE come from the germline V gene. CDR3 length: 16 amino acids. The ends lost 0 bases at V and 3 bases at J; junction bases unmatched: 9. CDR3 sequence reads: CASSVAGRTSLYEQYF. CDR3 bases: TGTGCCAGCAGCGTAGCTGGTAGGACTAGTCTCTACGAGCAGTACTTC.

This chain links TRBV29-1 with TRBJ1-2; a weak D match, TRBD1 (5 bases). Trimming shortened V by 4 bases and J by 8 bases, and 11 bases separated the two germline ends. The germline CDR1 and CDR2 sequences are SQVTM and ANQGSEA. The CDR3 has 11 amino acids. The CDR3: CSVAQGGGYTF. The CDR3 region has the DNA TGCAGCGTTGCCCAGGGCGGCGGCTACACCTTC. Filled out from reference TRBV29-1 and TRBJ1-2, the complete variable domain reads SAVISQKPSRDICQRGTSLTIQCQVDSQVTMMFWYRQQPGQSLTLIATANQGSEATYESGFVIDKFPISRPNLTFSTLTVSNMSPEDSSIYLCSVAQGGGYTFGSGTRLTVV.

The V call is TRBV2, the J call TRBJ2-1, with 9 nucleotides matching TRBD2. The CDR3 has 14 residues. Germline V CDR1 and CDR2: SNHLY, FYNNEI. Trimming took 7 bases from V and 5 from J; bases not matched to a gene: 6. Here the CDR3 reads CASISRGGDNEQFF. CDR3 nucleotides: TGTGCCAGCATCTCTCGCGGGGGGGACAATGAGCAGTTCTTC. Full variable domain (outside the CDR3, taken from reference TRBV2 and TRBJ2-1): EPEVTQTPSHQVTQMGQEVILRCVPISNHLYFYWYRQILGQKVEFLVSFYNNEISEKSEIFDDQFSVERPDGSNFTLKIRSTKLEDSAMYFCASISRGGDNEQFFGPGTRLTVL.

This chain uses TRBV4-1 with TRBJ2-7, with 12 positions matching TRBD1. V was clipped by 4 bases and J by 6 bases; unmatched bases: 10. The CDR3 covers 16 residues. Per germline, CDR1 MGHRA and CDR2 YSYEKL. Here the CDR3 DNA reads TGCGCCAGCAGCCGGGGACAGGGGGCTGAAACGAGCGAGCAGTACTTC. Protein: CASSRGQGAETSEQYF.

This chain's CDR3 is CASSEGQPDMGYTF. The CDR3 region has the DNA TGCGCCAGCAGCGAGGGACAGCCGGATATGGGCTACACCTTC. The gene calls are TRBV5-1 and TRBJ1-2, with 7 bases that match TRBD1. The CDR3 runs 14 residues. CDR1 is SGHRS, CDR2 YFSETQ, per germline. V shed 4 bases, J shed 8 bases, and the junction held 11 bases outside the gene matches.

The chain has TRBV4-1 and TRBJ2-7; possibly TRBD2 for D (5 bases). Trimming removed 1 base at V and 7 bases at J, with 8 bases between. The CDR3 is 12 residues long. CDR1 is MGHRA and CDR2 is YSYEKL in the germline V gene. Here the CDR3 DNA reads TGCGCCAGCAGCCAAGGCTCGGGGGAGCAGTACTTC. Its translation: CASSQGSGEQYF.

The chain uses TRBV27 and TRBJ2-7; D may be TRBD1 (5 bases). This CDR3 has 14 amino acids. V lost 5 bases, J lost 3 bases, and 14 bases lay in between. CDR1 is MNHEY and CDR2 is SMNVEV in the germline V gene (reference sequence). The CDR3 region has the DNA TGTGCCAGCAGTGCCAATGACAGAATCTACGAGCAGTACTTC. It is translated as CASSANDRIYEQYF.

J is TRBJ2-2 and V is TRBV5-4, with D possibly being TRBD2 (6 bases). The CDR3 totals 14 residues. Deletions cut 4 bases from V and 7 bases from J, with 14 bases between. Germline CDR1 reads SGHNT; CDR2 reads YYREEE (reference sequence). As DNA, the CDR3 is TGTGCCAGCAGCCTCGGCCGGAGGGGCGGGGAGCTGTTTTTT. As protein: CASSLGRRGGELFF.

V is TRBV5-1 and J is TRBJ1-1, with D possibly being TRBD1 (5 bases). The CDR3 contains 14 residues. Trimming cost V 4 bases and J 8 bases, with 18 bases left between them. Per germline, CDR1 SGHRS and CDR2 YFSETQ. The CDR3: CASSVLQGSKEAFF. In nucleotides, the CDR3 is TGCGCCAGCAGCGTCCTGCAGGGAAGTAAAGAAGCTTTCTTT.

The V gene is TRBV9, the J gene TRBJ1-4; D is ambiguous. Germline loops: CDR1 SGDLS, CDR2 YYNGEE. The V end lost 0 bases, the J end lost 7 bases, and 13 bases lay between the germline ends. The CDR3 spans 15 residues. In DNA, the CDR3 is TGTGCCAGCAGCGTAGCTTCGGGGATTGGTGAAAAACTGTTTTTT. Translating it yields CASSVASGIGEKLFF.

The chain employs TRBV5-4 and TRBJ2-1; 9 nucleotides match TRBD2. Trimming cost V 3 bases and J 4 bases; bases outside gene matches: 5. The CDR3 has 15 residues. Germline CDR1 is SGHNT and CDR2 is YYREEE (reference sequence). The CDR3 reads CASSSTSGTYNEQFF. The CDR3 DNA is TGTGCCAGCAGCTCGACTAGCGGTACTTACAATGAGCAGTTCTTC. Looking up the rest from reference TRBV5-4 and TRBJ2-1 gives the full variable domain: ETGVTQSPTHLIKTRGQQVTLRCSSQSGHNTVSWYQQALGQGPQFIFQYYREEENGRGNFPPRFSGLQFPNYSSELNVNALELDDSALYLCASSSTSGTYNEQFFGPGTRLTVL.